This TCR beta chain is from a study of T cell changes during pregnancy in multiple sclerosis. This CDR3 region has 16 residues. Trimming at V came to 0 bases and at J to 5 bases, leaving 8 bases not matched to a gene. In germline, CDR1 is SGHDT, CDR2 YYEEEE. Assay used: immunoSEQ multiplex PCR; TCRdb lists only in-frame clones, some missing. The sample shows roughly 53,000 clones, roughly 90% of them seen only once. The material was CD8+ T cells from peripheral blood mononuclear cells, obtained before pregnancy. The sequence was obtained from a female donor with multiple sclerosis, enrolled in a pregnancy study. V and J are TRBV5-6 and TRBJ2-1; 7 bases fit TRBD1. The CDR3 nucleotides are TGTGCCAGCAGCTTGGCTTGGGGACAGCCGGACAATGAGCAGTTCTTC. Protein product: CASSLAWGQPDNEQFF.